By share of the sample, the clone carrying this TCR beta chain is medium-sized. The CDR3 sequence is 13 residues long. V was shortened by 7 bases and J by 4 bases, with 14 bases between the two germline ends. The V gene's germline CDR1 is DFQATT and CDR2 SNEGSKA (reference sequence). This record comes from a study of naive and memory T cell subsets. Alpha and beta constant region primers primed reverse transcription for blood and skin samples. One entry per CDR3 protein, called by TCRdb with MiXCR from the 5' RACE reads. The repertoire holds 20,000 to 30,000 distinct CDR3 sequences, with around a quarter as singletons. Adult healthy volunteers gave 2.5 ml peripheral blood for whole-blood RNA. Input was 1 to 1000 ng of DNase-treated total RNA without cell sorting.

This TCR was sampled from a female donor in good health. V and J are TRBV20-1 and TRBJ1-5; D is unclear. The CDR3 protein is CSGREGANQPQHF. The CDR3, as DNA: TGCAGTGGACGGGAAGGTGCAAATCAGCCCCAGCATTTT.